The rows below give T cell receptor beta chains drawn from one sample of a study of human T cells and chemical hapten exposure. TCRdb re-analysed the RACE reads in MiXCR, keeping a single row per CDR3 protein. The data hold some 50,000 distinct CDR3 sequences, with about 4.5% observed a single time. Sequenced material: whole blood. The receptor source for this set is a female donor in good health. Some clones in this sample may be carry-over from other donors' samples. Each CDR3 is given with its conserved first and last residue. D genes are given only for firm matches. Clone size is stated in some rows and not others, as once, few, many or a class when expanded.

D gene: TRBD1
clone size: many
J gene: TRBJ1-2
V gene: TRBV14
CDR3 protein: CASSQSRGRGYTF
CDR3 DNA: TGTGCCAGCAGCCAGAGCAGGGGGCGCGGCTACACCTTC

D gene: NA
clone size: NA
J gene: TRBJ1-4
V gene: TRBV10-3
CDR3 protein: CAISEDRFATNEKLFF
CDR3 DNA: TGTGCCATCAGTGAGGACCGATTTGCAACTAATGAAAAACTGTTTTTT

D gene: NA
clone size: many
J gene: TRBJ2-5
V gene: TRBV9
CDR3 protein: CASSAFRGSETQYF
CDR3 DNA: TGTGCCAGCAGCGCCTTTCGGGGGAGTGAGACCCAGTACTTC

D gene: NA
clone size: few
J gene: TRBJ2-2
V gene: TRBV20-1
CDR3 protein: CSALDSGPRGTGELFF
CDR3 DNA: TGCAGTGCTTTAGATTCGGGACCCAGAGGTACCGGGGAGCTGTTTTTT

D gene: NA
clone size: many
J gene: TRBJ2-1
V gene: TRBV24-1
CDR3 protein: CATSDLSGAKYNEQFF
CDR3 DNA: TGTGCCACCAGTGATTTGTCGGGGGCGAAGTACAATGAGCAGTTCTTC

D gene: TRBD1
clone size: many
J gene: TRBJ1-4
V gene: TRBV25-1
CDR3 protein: CASSLTAGTGEKLFF
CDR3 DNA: TGTGCCAGCAGTCTTACGGCAGGGACAGGCGAAAAACTGTTTTTT

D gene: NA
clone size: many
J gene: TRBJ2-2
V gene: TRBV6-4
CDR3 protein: CASSEEGEGTGELFF
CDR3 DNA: TGTGCCAGCAGTGAAGAGGGGGAGGGCACCGGGGAGCTGTTTTTT

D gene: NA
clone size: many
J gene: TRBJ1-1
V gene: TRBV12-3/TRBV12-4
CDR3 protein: CASSLSGHTEAFF
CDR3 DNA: TGTGCCAGCAGTTTGTCGGGGCACACTGAAGCTTTCTTT

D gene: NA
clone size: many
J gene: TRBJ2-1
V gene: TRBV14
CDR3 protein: CASSRQGIVEQFF
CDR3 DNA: TGTGCCAGCAGCCGCCAGGGCATCGTTGAGCAGTTCTTC

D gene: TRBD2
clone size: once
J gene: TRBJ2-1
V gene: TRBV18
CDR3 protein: CASSLASGYNEQFF
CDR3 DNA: TGTGCCAGCTCACTGGCTAGCGGCTACAATGAGCAGTTCTTC

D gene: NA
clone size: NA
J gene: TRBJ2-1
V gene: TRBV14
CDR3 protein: CASSQTLPDREQFF
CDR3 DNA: TGTGCCAGCAGCCAAACGCTCCCTGACAGGGAGCAGTTCTTC

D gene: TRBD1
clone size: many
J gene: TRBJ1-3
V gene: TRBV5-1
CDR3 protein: CASSPGQLRGNTIYF
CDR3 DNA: TGCGCCAGCAGCCCGGGACAGCTCCGCGGAAACACCATATATTTT

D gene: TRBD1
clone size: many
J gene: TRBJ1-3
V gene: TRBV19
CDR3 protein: CASSATGGPLGNTIYF
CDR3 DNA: TGTGCCAGTAGTGCGACAGGGGGACCGCTCGGAAACACCATATATTTT

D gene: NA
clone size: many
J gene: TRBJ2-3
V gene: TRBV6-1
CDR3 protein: CASRGVPDTQYF
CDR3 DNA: TGTGCCAGCAGGGGCGTCCCAGATACGCAGTATTTT

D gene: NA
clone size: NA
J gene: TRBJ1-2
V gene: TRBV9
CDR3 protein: CASSVGVGNYGYTF
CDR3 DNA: TGTGCCAGCAGCGTAGGGGTAGGGAACTATGGCTACACCTTC

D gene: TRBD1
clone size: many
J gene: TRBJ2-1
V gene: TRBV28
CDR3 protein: CASSAPGQGALNEQFF
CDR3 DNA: TGTGCCAGCAGTGCCCCGGGACAGGGGGCCCTCAATGAGCAGTTCTTC

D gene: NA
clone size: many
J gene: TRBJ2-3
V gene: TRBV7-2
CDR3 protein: CASSFTDTQYF
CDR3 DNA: TGTGCCAGCAGCTTTACAGATACGCAGTATTTT

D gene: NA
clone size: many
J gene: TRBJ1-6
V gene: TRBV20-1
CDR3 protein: CSANTRVGKVYVSPLHF
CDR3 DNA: TGCAGTGCTAACACCAGGGTGGGCAAGGTTTACGTTTCACCCCTCCACTTT

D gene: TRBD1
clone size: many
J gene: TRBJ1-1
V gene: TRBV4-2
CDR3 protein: CASSQKVGQAVTEAFF
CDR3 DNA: TGTGCCAGCAGCCAAAAGGTCGGACAGGCCGTTACTGAAGCTTTCTTT

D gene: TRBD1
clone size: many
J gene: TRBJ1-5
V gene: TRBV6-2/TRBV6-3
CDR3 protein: CASRGQASNQPQHF
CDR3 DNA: TGTGCCAGCAGGGGACAGGCGAGCAATCAGCCCCAGCATTTT

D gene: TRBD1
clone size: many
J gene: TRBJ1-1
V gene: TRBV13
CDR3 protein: CASSQGGQGVSEAFF
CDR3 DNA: TGTGCCAGCAGCCAGGGCGGACAGGGCGTTTCTGAAGCTTTCTTT

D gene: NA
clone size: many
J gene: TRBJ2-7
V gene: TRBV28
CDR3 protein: CASSLIGGGEQYF
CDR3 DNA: TGTGCCAGCAGTTTGATAGGGGGTGGCGAGCAGTACTTC

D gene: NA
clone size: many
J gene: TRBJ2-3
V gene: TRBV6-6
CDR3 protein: CASGITNTQYF
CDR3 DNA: TGTGCCAGCGGGATCACGAATACGCAGTATTTT

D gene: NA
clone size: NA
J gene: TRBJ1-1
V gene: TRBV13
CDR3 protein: CASSYKGRGTEAFF
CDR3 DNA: TGTGCCAGCAGCTACAAGGGGAGAGGCACTGAAGCTTTCTTT